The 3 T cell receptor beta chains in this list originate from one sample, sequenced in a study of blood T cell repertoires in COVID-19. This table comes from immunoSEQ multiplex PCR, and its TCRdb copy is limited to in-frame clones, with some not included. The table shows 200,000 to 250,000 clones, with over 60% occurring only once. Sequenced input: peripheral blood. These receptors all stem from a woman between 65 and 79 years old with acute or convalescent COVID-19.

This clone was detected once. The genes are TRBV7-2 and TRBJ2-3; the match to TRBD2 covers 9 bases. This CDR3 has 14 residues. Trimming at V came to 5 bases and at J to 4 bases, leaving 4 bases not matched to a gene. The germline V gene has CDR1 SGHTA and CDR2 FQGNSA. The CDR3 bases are TGTGCCAGCAGCCGCGGGGGGGTGGCAGATACGCAGTATTTT. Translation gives CASSRGGVADTQYF. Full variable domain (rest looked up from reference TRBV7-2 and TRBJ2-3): GAGVSQSPSNKVTEKGKDVELRCDPISGHTALYWYRQSLGQGLEFLIYFQGNSAPDKSGLPSDRFSAERTGGSVSTLTIQRTQQEDSAVYLCASSRGGVADTQYFGPGTRLTVL.

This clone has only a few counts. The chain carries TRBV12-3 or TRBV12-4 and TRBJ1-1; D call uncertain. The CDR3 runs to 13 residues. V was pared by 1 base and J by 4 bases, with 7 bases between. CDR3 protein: CASSLDEVTEAFF. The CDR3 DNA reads TGTGCCAGCAGTTTAGATGAGGTCACTGAAGCTTTCTTT.

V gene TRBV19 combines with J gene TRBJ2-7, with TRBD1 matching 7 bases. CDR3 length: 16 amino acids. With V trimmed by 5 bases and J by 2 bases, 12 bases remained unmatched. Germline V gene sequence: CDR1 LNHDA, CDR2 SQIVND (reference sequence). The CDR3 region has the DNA TGTGCCAGTAGTCCGTCGCACAGGGGCCCCGCCTACGAGCAGTACTTC. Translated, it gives CASSPSHRGPAYEQYF.